This is a list of T cell receptor beta chains from one sample in a study of cytomegalovirus exposure and HLA in healthy donors. Clones were read by immunoSEQ multiplex PCR, and TCRdb kept only the in-frame ones, dropping some. Of about 200,000 clones in the sample, 70% are singletons; the top ten hold less than 3%. Sequencing was performed on PBMCs. These receptors were collected from a man in his forties or fifties in good health and CMV-seropositive. The conserved cysteine and the conserved F or W are not part of the CDR3 here. Each record gives: J gene, V gene, CDR3 protein.

j_call: TRBJ2-7; v_call: TRBV10-1; cdr3_aa: AISSMSSYEQY
j_call: TRBJ2-5; v_call: TRBV5-6; cdr3_aa: ASSWTGGGREQY
j_call: TRBJ1-4; v_call: TRBV14; cdr3_aa: ASSQVSGSDEKLF
j_call: TRBJ1-4; v_call: TRBV4-1; cdr3_aa: ASSQQQGAWEKLF
j_call: TRBJ2-5; v_call: TRBV5-1; cdr3_aa: ASSLGAADVETQY
j_call: TRBJ1-6; v_call: TRBV7-2; cdr3_aa: ASSPQGLSPH
j_call: TRBJ1-4; v_call: TRBV9; cdr3_aa: ASSAFGTGDEKLF
j_call: TRBJ2-5; v_call: TRBV19; cdr3_aa: ASRPLAGGLGETQY
j_call: TRBJ2-2; v_call: TRBV5-1; cdr3_aa: ASTLRTGELF
j_call: TRBJ2-5; v_call: TRBV9; cdr3_aa: ASSGRGGETQY
j_call: TRBJ1-2; v_call: TRBV7-9; cdr3_aa: SSSLGQGGLYGYT
j_call: TRBJ2-1; v_call: TRBV5-4; cdr3_aa: ASSLAGVSFNEQF
j_call: TRBJ1-2; v_call: TRBV5-6; cdr3_aa: ASSLRLPNYGYT
j_call: TRBJ2-5; v_call: TRBV5-6; cdr3_aa: ASSLGPGEQY
j_call: TRBJ1-2; v_call: TRBV6-5; cdr3_aa: ASSSSRNYGYT
j_call: TRBJ2-7; v_call: TRBV6-5; cdr3_aa: ATKLGGEQY
j_call: TRBJ1-2; v_call: TRBV5-4; cdr3_aa: ASSLRGGKGYT
j_call: TRBJ2-3; v_call: TRBV5-1; cdr3_aa: ASSLLGTIQYTDTQY
j_call: TRBJ2-5; v_call: TRBV4-1; cdr3_aa: ASSQVYSGAETQY
j_call: TRBJ1-2; v_call: TRBV7-6; cdr3_aa: ASSLGQSYYGYT
j_call: TRBJ2-7; v_call: TRBV28; cdr3_aa: ASSLVTSGDYEQY
j_call: TRBJ1-4; v_call: TRBV5-5; cdr3_aa: ASSLGKNTGEKSTNEKLF
j_call: TRBJ2-1; v_call: TRBV11-2; cdr3_aa: ASSIQAGGYNEQF
j_call: TRBJ1-1; v_call: TRBV5-5; cdr3_aa: ASSLAQGKAF
j_call: TRBJ2-2; v_call: TRBV11-2; cdr3_aa: ASSTSGQSTGELF
j_call: TRBJ2-5; v_call: TRBV9; cdr3_aa: ASSVEGTGGETQY
j_call: TRBJ2-3; v_call: TRBV2; cdr3_aa: ASSEGLAGSTDTQY
j_call: TRBJ1-5; v_call: TRBV6-1; cdr3_aa: ASTGQVNQPQH
j_call: TRBJ1-3; v_call: TRBV27; cdr3_aa: ASSPIPLTSSGNTIY
j_call: TRBJ2-7; v_call: TRBV28; cdr3_aa: ASSFTLVATEQY
j_call: TRBJ2-7; v_call: TRBV11-2; cdr3_aa: ASSLGTGDFEQY
j_call: TRBJ2-5; v_call: TRBV15; cdr3_aa: ATSRDQTGQETQY
j_call: TRBJ1-3; v_call: TRBV6-5; cdr3_aa: ASRGTVGGNTIY
j_call: TRBJ1-1; v_call: TRBV5-8; cdr3_aa: ASSLGGVNTEAF
j_call: TRBJ1-4; v_call: TRBV13; cdr3_aa: ASSLRGTVGEKLF
j_call: TRBJ1-1; v_call: TRBV21-1; cdr3_aa: ASSKVGASLNTEAF
j_call: TRBJ2-1; v_call: TRBV27; cdr3_aa: ASSSRRLAGENEQF
j_call: TRBJ1-1; v_call: TRBV7-8; cdr3_aa: ASSTWGGGEAF
j_call: TRBJ2-3; v_call: TRBV5-1; cdr3_aa: ASVPGTGLQITQY
j_call: TRBJ2-7; v_call: TRBV5-6; cdr3_aa: ASSQFRDEQY
j_call: TRBJ2-3; v_call: TRBV27; cdr3_aa: ASSPTTDTQY
j_call: TRBJ2-7; v_call: TRBV28; cdr3_aa: ASSLGYRAYEQY
j_call: TRBJ1-5; v_call: TRBV5-1; cdr3_aa: ASSLEGGNQPQH
j_call: TRBJ1-1; v_call: TRBV11-3; cdr3_aa: ASSLGASMNTEAF
j_call: TRBJ2-5; v_call: TRBV6-1; cdr3_aa: ASSEGDRNQETQY
j_call: TRBJ2-6; v_call: TRBV7-2; cdr3_aa: ASSLGGTGSSGANVLT
j_call: TRBJ2-7; v_call: TRBV5-8; cdr3_aa: ASSPAGTGLYEQY
j_call: TRBJ2-3; v_call: TRBV2; cdr3_aa: ASSGTGPPGTDTQY